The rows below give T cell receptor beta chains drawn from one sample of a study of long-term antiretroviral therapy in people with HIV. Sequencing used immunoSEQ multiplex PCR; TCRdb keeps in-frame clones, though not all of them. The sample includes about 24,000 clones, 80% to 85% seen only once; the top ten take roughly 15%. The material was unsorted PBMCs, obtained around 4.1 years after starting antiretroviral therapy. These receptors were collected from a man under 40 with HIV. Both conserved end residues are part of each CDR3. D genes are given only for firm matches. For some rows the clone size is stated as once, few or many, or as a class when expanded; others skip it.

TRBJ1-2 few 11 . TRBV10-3 CAISELSGYTF TGTGCCATCAGTGAGTTATCAGGCTACACCTTC
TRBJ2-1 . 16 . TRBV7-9 CASSPSGGAVDNEQFF TGTGCCAGCAGCCCCTCAGGAGGGGCTGTGGACAATGAGCAGTTCTTC
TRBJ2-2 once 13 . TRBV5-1 CASSLASTGELFF TGCGCCAGCAGCTTGGCGTCCACCGGGGAGCTGTTTTTT
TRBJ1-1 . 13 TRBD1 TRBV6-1 CASRDRANTEAFF TGTGCCAGCAGGGACAGGGCAAACACTGAAGCTTTCTTT
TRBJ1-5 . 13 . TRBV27 CASSFGGGQPQHF TGTGCCAGCAGTTTCGGGGGGGGACAGCCCCAGCATTTT
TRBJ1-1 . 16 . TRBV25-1 CASSDSGAPGNTEAFF TGTGCCAGCAGTGACTCGGGGGCCCCGGGGAACACTGAAGCTTTCTTT
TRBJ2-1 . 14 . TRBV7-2 CASSLARLGTEQFF TGTGCCAGCAGCTTAGCGCGCTTGGGGACCGAGCAGTTCTTC
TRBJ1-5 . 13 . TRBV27 CASSLQAAQPQHF TGTGCCAGCAGTTTGCAGGCAGCTCAGCCCCAGCATTTT
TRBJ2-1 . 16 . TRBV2 CASSVGQGTFYNEQFF TGTGCCAGCAGTGTGGGGCAGGGGACTTTCTACAATGAGCAGTTCTTC
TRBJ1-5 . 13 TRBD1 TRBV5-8 CASTQQGREPQHF TGTGCCAGCACCCAACAGGGGAGGGAGCCCCAGCATTTT
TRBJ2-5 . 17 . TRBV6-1 CASSAGLDGSGRETQYF TGTGCCAGCAGTGCGGGGCTAGATGGGTCAGGAAGGGAGACCCAGTACTTC
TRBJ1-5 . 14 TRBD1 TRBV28 CASSLGTVNQPQHF TGTGCCAGCAGCCTTGGGACAGTGAATCAGCCCCAGCATTTT
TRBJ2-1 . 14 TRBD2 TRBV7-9 CASSLLAGGIEQFF TGTGCCAGCAGCTTACTAGCGGGGGGGATTGAGCAGTTCTTC
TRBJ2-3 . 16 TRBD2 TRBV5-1 CASSSGLAGSTDTQYF TGCGCCAGCAGCTCCGGACTAGCGGGTAGCACAGATACGCAGTATTTT
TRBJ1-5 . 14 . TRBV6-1 CATLADDSNQPQHF TGTGCCACCCTCGCGGATGATAGCAATCAGCCCCAGCATTTT
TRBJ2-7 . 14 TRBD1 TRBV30 CAWSVNRGVNEQYF TGTGCCTGGAGTGTAAACAGGGGCGTCAACGAGCAGTACTTC
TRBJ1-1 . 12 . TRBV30 CAWRGMNTEAFF TGTGCCTGGAGAGGGATGAACACTGAAGCTTTCTTT
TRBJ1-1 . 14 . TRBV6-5 CASSYYGGNTEAFF TGTGCCAGCAGTTACTATGGGGGGAACACTGAAGCTTTCTTT
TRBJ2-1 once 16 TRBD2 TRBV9 CASSESTSDYYNEQFF TGTGCCAGCAGCGAATCGACTAGCGACTACTACAATGAGCAGTTCTTC
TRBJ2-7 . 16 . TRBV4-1 CASSQDRGTGSYEQYF TGCGCCAGCAGCCAAGATAGAGGGACTGGGAGCTACGAGCAGTACTTC
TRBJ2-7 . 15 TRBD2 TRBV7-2 CASSLLAGGDYEQYF TGTGCCAGCAGCTTACTAGCGGGAGGGGACTACGAGCAGTACTTC
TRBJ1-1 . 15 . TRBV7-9 CASSLDFGKNTEAFF TGTGCCAGCAGCTTAGATTTCGGGAAGAACACTGAAGCTTTCTTT
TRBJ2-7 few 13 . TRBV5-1 CASSLRGSYEQYF TGCGCCAGCAGCTTGCGGGGGTCCTACGAGCAGTACTTC
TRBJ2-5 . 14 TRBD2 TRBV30 CASPLAGGQETQYF TGTGCCTCCCCGCTAGCGGGGGGCCAAGAGACCCAGTACTTC
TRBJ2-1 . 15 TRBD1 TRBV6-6 CASSSGQGQYNEQFF TGTGCCAGCAGTTCGGGACAGGGACAATACAATGAGCAGTTCTTC